Shown below are 3 T cell receptor beta chains from a single sample sequenced in a study of blood T cell repertoires in COVID-19 (dated by TCRdb to about 2020). Libraries were built with the immunoSEQ multiplex PCR assay. Drawn from immuneACCESS, this table holds only the in-frame rearrangements with V and J called that TCRdb kept. Clones are partly lost; checked studies trace under half to an unresolved V gene and leave the rest unexplained. This sample lists fewer than 350,000 clones; about 93% were detected once. The ten largest clones take up roughly 6.8% of the sample. The specimen was peripheral blood. Every receptor here comes from a woman in her thirties with COVID-19, enrolled during active disease.

There are a few counts of this clone. The chain joins TRBV7-9 to TRBJ1-1, with TRBD1 identical over 8 bases. This CDR3 has 13 amino acids. The V gene's germline CDR1 is SEHNR and CDR2 FQNEAQ (reference sequence). V lost 0 bases, J lost 9 bases, and 3 bases stayed unmatched. This CDR3 reads CASSLAGQEQAFF. DNA of the CDR3: TGTGCCAGCAGCTTAGCGGGACAGGAGCAAGCTTTCTTT. The whole variable domain, remainder taken from reference TRBV7-9 and TRBJ1-1, is DTGVSQNPRHKITKRGQNVTFRCDPISEHNRLYWYRQTLGQGPEFLTYFQNEAQLEKSRLLSDRFSAERPKGSFSTLEIQRTEQGDSAMYLCASSLAGQEQAFFGQGTRLTVV.

This clone was recorded once. This chain connects TRBV9 to TRBJ1-4; 9 bases map to TRBD1. This CDR3 has 14 residues. Germline-derived CDR1 and CDR2 are SGDLS and YYNGEE. With V trimmed by 4 bases and J by 8 bases, 6 bases remained unmatched. The CDR3 DNA is TGTGCCAGCAGCCGGACAGGGGCGGGGGAAAAACTGTTTTTT. Translating it yields CASSRTGAGEKLFF.

The genes are TRBV28 and TRBJ2-1; no clear D gene. The germline gives CDR1 MDHEN, CDR2 SYDVKM. The V and J ends lost 2 bases and 7 bases respectively, with 6 bases between them. The CDR3 length is 12 residues. The chain's CDR3 is CASSLTSNEQFF. CDR3 DNA: TGTGCCAGCAGTTTAACTTCTAATGAGCAGTTCTTC.